The 6 T cell receptor beta chains below all came from one sample that was sequenced in a study of cytomegalovirus exposure and HLA in healthy donors. The PCR ran on 60 Vbeta and 13 Jbeta primers. Sequenced by immunoSEQ multiplex PCR; TCRdb stores in-frame clones only, minus some. The table has about 140,000 clones, around 77% seen once. Sequencing input: PBMCs. The receptors derive from a man younger than 45 in good health and CMV-seronegative.

The rearrangement links TRBV15 to TRBJ2-5; TRBD1 agrees at 9 bases. The germline V gene has CDR1 LNHNV and CDR2 YYDKDF (reference sequence). The V and J ends lost 0 bases and 4 bases, in that order; junction bases with no gene match: 6. CDR3 length: 16 residues. The CDR3 DNA reads as TGTGCCACCAGCAGAGACCGGGACAGGGTTGCAGAGACCCAGTACTTC. Translation: CATSRDRDRVAETQYF. The full variable domain, in which reference TRBV15 and TRBJ2-5 provide the parts outside the CDR3, is DAMVIQNPRYQVTQFGKPVTLSCSQTLNHNVMYWYQQKSSQAPKLLFHYYDKDFNNEADTPDNFQSRRPNTSFCFLDIRSPGLGDTAMYLCATSRDRDRVAETQYFGPGTRLLVL.

The chain combines TRBV7-2 with TRBJ2-7; 10 positions match TRBD2. Germline CDR1 reads SGHTA; CDR2 reads FQGNSA. V was clipped by 1 base and J by 4 bases; unmatched bases: 4. CDR3 length equals 15 residues. DNA for the CDR3: TGTGCCAGCAGCTTAGGGGTAGCGGGAGGATACGAGCAGTACTTC. Its translation: CASSLGVAGGYEQYF.

The CDR3 bases are TGCGCCAGCAGCCCGATGACTGTGAACACCGGGGAGCTGTTTTTT. Its translation is CASSPMTVNTGELFF. The chain is built from TRBV4-1 and TRBJ2-2, with D hard to call. V lost 4 bases, J lost 1 base, and 10 bases lay in between. The CDR3 consists of 15 residues. From germline, CDR1 is MGHRA and CDR2 YSYEKL.

V gene TRBV11-3 combines with J gene TRBJ2-2, with TRBD2 identical over 9 bases. The CDR3 spans 16 residues. From germline, CDR1 is SGHNT and CDR2 YENEEA. With 4 bases clipped from V and 4 bases from J, the junction kept 7 bases outside the gene matches. The CDR3 bases are TGTGCCAGCAGCTACGGGACAGCGGGGGGCACCGGGGAGCTGTTTTTT. Its protein product is CASSYGTAGGTGELFF.

J is TRBJ1-3 and V is TRBV2, with TRBD1 as a possible D gene (5 bases). Germline values: CDR1 SNHLY, CDR2 FYNNEI. V was trimmed by 0 bases and J by 0 bases, leaving 9 bases between them. The CDR3 runs 16 residues. The CDR3 sequence: CASSEAQTVSGNTIYF. The DNA for the CDR3 is TGTGCCAGCAGTGAAGCGCAGACAGTCTCTGGAAACACCATATATTTT. The full variable domain, rest sourced from reference TRBV2 and TRBJ1-3, is EPEVTQTPSHQVTQMGQEVILRCVPISNHLYFYWYRQILGQKVEFLVSFYNNEISEKSEIFDDQFSVERPDGSNFTLKIRSTKLEDSAMYFCASSEAQTVSGNTIYFGEGSWLTVV.

The chain recombines TRBV2 with TRBJ2-7, with 10 nucleotides matching TRBD2. The CDR3 sequence is 14 residues long. Germline V gene data show CDR1 as SNHLY and CDR2 as FYNNEI. V shed 1 base and J 11 bases; nucleotides not matched to a gene: 8. The CDR3 region is CASSEGLAGVGKYF. The DNA of the CDR3 is TGTGCCAGCAGTGAAGGCCTAGCGGGAGTTGGAAAGTACTTC.